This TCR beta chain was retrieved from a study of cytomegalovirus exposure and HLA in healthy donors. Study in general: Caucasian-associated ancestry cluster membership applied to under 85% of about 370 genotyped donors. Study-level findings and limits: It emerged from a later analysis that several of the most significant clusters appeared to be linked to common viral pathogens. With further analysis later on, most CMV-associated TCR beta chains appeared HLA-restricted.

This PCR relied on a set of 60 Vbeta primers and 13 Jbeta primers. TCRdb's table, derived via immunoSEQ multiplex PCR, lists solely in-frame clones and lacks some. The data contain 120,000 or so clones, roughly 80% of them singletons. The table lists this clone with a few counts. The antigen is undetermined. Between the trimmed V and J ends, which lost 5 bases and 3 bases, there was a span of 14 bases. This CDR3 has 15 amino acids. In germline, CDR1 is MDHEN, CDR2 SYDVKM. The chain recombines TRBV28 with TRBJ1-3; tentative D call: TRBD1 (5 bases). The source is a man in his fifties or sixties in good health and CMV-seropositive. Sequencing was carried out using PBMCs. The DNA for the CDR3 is TGTGCCAGCAGTCACGGGGCGGGGGATGGAAACACCATATATTTT. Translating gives CASSHGAGDGNTIYF.